This passage covers 26 T cell receptor beta chains from one sample sequenced in a study of blood T cells in healthy people across ages. Together with a sample-barcoded 5' primer, a J-beta primer mix was included in a second PCR lasting roughly 6 to 12 cycles. TCRdb fed the 5' RACE reads into MiXCR, producing one record per CDR3 protein. Of around 1,500,000 distinct CDR3 sequences in the sample, 28% are singletons; the top ten hold over 7%. Sequenced sample: blood. These receptors were collected from a woman in her twenties or thirties in good health.

This clonotype was counted only a few times. This chain joins TRBV24-1 and TRBJ2-2; D tentatively fits TRBD1 or TRBD2 (5 bases each). This CDR3 has 13 amino acids. From germline, CDR1 is KGHDR and CDR2 SFDVKD. Trimming left V 5 bases short and J 5 bases short, with 8 bases between. The CDR3 coding sequence is TGTGCCACCAGTGCGGGACGGACCGGGGAGCTGTTTTTT. This encodes CATSAGRTGELFF.

The chain carries TRBV3-1 and TRBJ2-5; the D is unclear. The CDR3 extends over 15 amino acids. V was cut by 4 bases and J by 5 bases, with 17 bases left in between. The V gene's germline CDR1 is LGHDT and CDR2 YNNKEL (reference sequence). CDR3 bases: TGTGCCAGCAGCCCTCGAAGAACCGCTAGGGAGACCCAGTACTTC. It codes for CASSPRRTARETQYF.

The chain joins TRBV11-2 to TRBJ2-3; either TRBD1 or TRBD2 may supply D (5 bases each). The germline V gene has CDR1 SGHAT and CDR2 FQNNGV. The CDR3 has 14 amino acids. Trimming pared 5 bases from V and 4 bases from J, leaving 13 bases between. The CDR3: CASSVGAFADTQYF. Here the CDR3 DNA reads TGTGCCAGCAGCGTCGGGGCGTTCGCAGATACGCAGTATTTT.

This clonotype appeared a few times. The chain combines TRBV9 with TRBJ2-5; no clear D gene. The CDR3 is 13 amino acids. The germline gives CDR1 SGDLS, CDR2 YYNGEE. Trimming took 5 bases from V and 2 from J, leaving 10 bases between them. CDR3 sequence (DNA): TGTGCCAGCAGTAAAGGCAGACAAGAGACCCAGTACTTC. This translates into CASSKGRQETQYF.

As for this clonotype: The junction departs from germline at one end; a sequencing error may be responsible. The V call is TRBV7-2, the J call TRBJ2-7; possible D gene TRBD1, 5 bases. This CDR3 is built from 17 residues. Looked up from germline, CDR1 is SGHTA and CDR2 is FQGNSA. The CDR3 region is CASSLGYGRQRGYAQYF. The CDR3 DNA follows: TGTGCCAGCAGCTTAGGCTACGGCCGTCAAAGGGGTTACGCGCAGTACTTC.

This clonotype was counted between two and nine times. The V and J genes are TRBV5-1 and TRBJ2-1, with D perhaps TRBD1 (6 bases). The J call may be in error: the DNA end matches TRBJ2-7 better. The CDR3 consists of 15 residues. Germline V gene lookup returns CDR1 SGHRS and CDR2 YFSETQ. CDR3 in amino acids: CASRFQGSSYNEQYF. For the CDR3, the DNA is TGCGCCAGCAGATTTCAGGGGTCCTCCTACAATGAGCAGTACTTC.

The sample holds a few counts of this clonotype. This chain uses TRBV14 with TRBJ2-5; 9 nucleotides align to TRBD2. The germline V gene encodes CDR1 SGHDN and CDR2 FVKESK. This CDR3 has 13 residues. V gave up 8 bases and J gave up 11 bases; unmatched junction bases: 12. The CDR3 sequence is CASGASGINEQYF. CDR3 DNA: TGTGCCAGCGGGGCTAGCGGGATCAATGAGCAGTACTTC.

This clonotype was counted at least ten times. DNA for the CDR3: TGCGCCAGCAGCTTGGCCCGGACGGTAGGGACAGATACGCAGTATTTT. Protein sequence: CASSLARTVGTDTQYF. The rearrangement joins TRBV5-1 to TRBJ2-3; D is uncertain. CDR1 SGHRS and CDR2 YFSETQ come from the germline V gene. Trimming cost V 0 bases and J 3 bases, with 14 bases left between them. The CDR3 loop spans 16 amino acids.

This clonotype occurred a few times. The chain combines TRBV7-9 with TRBJ2-1; TRBD1 aligns across 9 bases. Trimming removed 5 bases from V and 12 bases from J; junction bases left unmatched: 20. CDR3 length: 17 amino acids. Looked up from germline, CDR1 is SEHNR and CDR2 is FQNEAQ (reference sequence). The CDR3 region is CASSPKAWTGAQRGQFF. For the CDR3, the DNA is TGTGCCAGCAGCCCCAAGGCGTGGACAGGGGCTCAGAGAGGGCAGTTCTTC.

The V call is TRBV18, the J call TRBJ2-1, with 10 nucleotides matching TRBD1. The CDR3 loop spans 14 amino acids. Per the germline V gene, CDR1 is KGHSH and CDR2 is LQKENI. Trimming at V came to 9 bases and at J to 6 bases, leaving 8 bases not matched to a gene. The CDR3 protein is CASRSGTGVNEQFF. In DNA, the CDR3 is TGTGCCAGTCGTTCCGGGACAGGGGTCAATGAGCAGTTCTTC.

This clonotype was observed a few times. The J gene is TRBJ2-5, the V gene TRBV11-2, with 8 bases lining up with TRBD2. Per germline, CDR1 SGHAT and CDR2 FQNNGV. CDR3 size: 18 residues. The trim removed 4 bases at V and 0 bases at J, leaving 13 bases unmatched. The CDR3, as DNA: TGTGCCAGCAGCTCCCCGGGTCTCGGGAGGGGGTACCAAGAGACCCAGTACTTC. This sequence encodes CASSSPGLGRGYQETQYF.

This clonotype came up a few times. This chain connects TRBV5-5 to TRBJ1-5, with 8 bases aligning to TRBD1. Unmatched junction bases numbered 7, after V lost 6 bases and J lost 2 bases. Germline values: CDR1 SGHKS, CDR2 YYEKEE (reference sequence). The CDR3 is 15 residues long. The CDR3 region is CASNSLTGGNQPQHF. The CDR3 nucleotides are TGTGCCAGCAACTCCTTGACAGGGGGCAATCAGCCCCAGCATTTT. Supplemented by reference TRBV5-5 and TRBJ1-5, the full variable domain reads DAGVTQSPTHLIKTRGQQVTLRCSPISGHKSVSWYQQVLGQGPQFIFQYYEKEERGRGNFPDRFSARQFPNYSSELNVNALLLGDSALYLCASNSLTGGNQPQHFGDGTRLSIL.

The chain joins TRBV5-1 to TRBJ1-2; D ambiguous. The CDR3 runs to 9 residues. Trimming stripped 4 bases from V and 11 bases from J, with 6 bases between. Germline-derived CDR1 and CDR2 are SGHRS and YFSETQ. CDR3 in DNA: TGCGCCAGCAGCCCAGTATACACCTTC. Translating gives CASSPVYTF.

This chain links TRBV20-1 with TRBJ1-1, with a tentative D call TRBD1 (6 bases). Trimming cost V 1 base and J 0 bases, with 9 bases left between them. The CDR3 has 14 amino acids. Looked up from germline, CDR1 is DFQATT and CDR2 is SNEGSKA (reference sequence). The CDR3 loop reads CSARGGQMNTEAFF. The CDR3, as DNA: TGCAGTGCTAGAGGAGGACAGATGAACACTGAAGCTTTCTTT.

This clonotype has just a few counts. This chain links TRBV12-3 or TRBV12-4 with TRBJ2-3; D might be TRBD1 (6 bases). CDR3 length: 15 amino acids. Trimming stripped 4 bases from V and 1 base from J, with 12 bases between. The CDR3 DNA reads as TGTGCCAGCAGTTCGAGACAGGAACGCACAGATACGCAGTATTTT. It translates to CASSSRQERTDTQYF.

A word on this clonotype: The junction shows a germline mismatch at one end, possibly a read error. The chain uses TRBV7-2 and TRBJ2-7; weak D call: TRBD2 (6 bases). This CDR3 spans 13 amino acids. Germline V gene lookup returns CDR1 SGHTA and CDR2 FQGNSA. The CDR3 DNA follows: TGTGCCGGCAGCATTCGGGACTCGCGGCAGCAGTACTTC. It codes for CAGSIRDSRQQYF.

This chain uses TRBV12-3 or TRBV12-4 with TRBJ2-1; 8 bases are shared with TRBD2. The CDR3 consists of 16 residues. The V gene end was trimmed by 5 bases and the J gene end by 2 bases; junction bases not matched to a gene: 8. CDR3 protein: CASSPPGSGTYNEQFF. The CDR3 DNA sequence: TGTGCCAGCAGTCCCCCAGGTAGCGGGACCTACAATGAGCAGTTCTTC.

This clonotype was detected only a few times. The chain has TRBV4-1 and TRBJ1-5; D gene unclear. The CDR3 extends over 17 amino acids. The germline V and J ends were trimmed by 0 bases and 3 bases, with 15 bases remaining between them. Germline V lookup: CDR1 MGHRA, CDR2 YSYEKL. CDR3 nucleotide sequence: TGCGCCAGCAGCCAAGAAGTAGGGAGGTGGAACAATCAGCCCCAGCATTTT. It yields the protein CASSQEVGRWNNQPQHF.

The chain employs TRBV5-1 and TRBJ2-1; 9 positions agree with TRBD1. The CDR3 spans 15 residues. Trimming took 4 bases from V and 1 from J; bases not matched to a gene: 3. Per the germline V gene, CDR1 is SGHRS and CDR2 is YFSETQ. CDR3 amino acids: CASSQQGASYNEQFF. As DNA, the CDR3 is TGCGCCAGCAGCCAACAGGGGGCATCCTACAATGAGCAGTTCTTC.

The rearrangement links TRBV5-6 to TRBJ2-1; D unresolved. Per germline, CDR1 SGHDT and CDR2 YYEEEE. This CDR3 is 16 amino acids long. Trimming stripped 4 bases from V and 0 bases from J, with 14 bases between. CDR3 bases: TGTGCCAGCAGCCTGGCAACGGCGAGCTCCTACAATGAGCAGTTCTTC. This gives the protein CASSLATASSYNEQFF.

The rearrangement joins TRBV7-3 to TRBJ2-1, with 13 positions matching TRBD2. V shed 6 bases, J shed 8 bases, and the junction held 7 bases outside the gene matches. The CDR3 is 15 residues long. The germline gives CDR1 SGHTA, CDR2 FQGTGA. The CDR3, as DNA: TGTGCCAGCAGTCAGACTAGCGGGGGGTTCTATGAGCAGTTCTTC. Translation gives CASSQTSGGFYEQFF. Full variable domain (remainder filled in from reference TRBV7-3 and TRBJ2-1): GAGVSQTPSNKVTEKGKYVELRCDPISGHTALYWYRQSLGQGPEFLIYFQGTGAADDSGLPNDRFFAVRPEGSVSTLKIQRTERGDSAVYLCASSQTSGGFYEQFFGPGTRLTVL.

Notes on this clonotype: At one of its ends the junction is not consistent with the germline gene, which may arise from a read error. V gene TRBV25-1 combines with J gene TRBJ2-5, with D maybe TRBD2 (7 bases). The DNA end is more similar to TRBJ2-7, so the J call may be wrong. The CDR3 has 14 residues. The germline gives CDR1 MGHDK, CDR2 SYGVNS. The DNA of the CDR3 is TGTGCCTGCAGTGAATGGGGGGGCGGCTACGAGCAGTACTTC. It yields the protein CACSEWGGGYEQYF.

For this clonotype: A much larger clone differs by one base, so this may be a read error. The chain employs TRBV29-1 and TRBJ2-7; TRBD1 aligns across 7 bases. The V and J ends lost 7 bases and 9 bases, in that order; junction bases with no gene match: 6. The CDR3 consists of 10 residues. Per the germline V gene, CDR1 is SQVTM and CDR2 is ANQGSEA. CDR3 nucleotide sequence: TGCAGCGCCGACAGGGACGGGCAGTACTTC. Residues: CSADRDGQYF.

This clonotype was recorded many times. The chain has TRBV28 and TRBJ2-7; possible D gene TRBD2, 6 bases. Per germline, CDR1 MDHEN and CDR2 SYDVKM. CDR3 size: 15 residues. V gave up 4 bases and J gave up 5 bases, with 18 bases separating them. Here the CDR3 reads CASSSTRARGDEQYF. The DNA of the CDR3 is TGTGCCAGCAGTTCAACCCGGGCACGCGGGGACGAGCAGTACTTC.

This chain joins TRBV14 and TRBJ1-5, with a possible D match to TRBD1 (6 bases). From germline, CDR1 is SGHDN and CDR2 FVKESK. Trimming removed 1 base at V and 5 bases at J, with 12 bases between. This CDR3 has 15 residues. The chain's CDR3 is CASSQVLHRDQPQHF. The CDR3 coding sequence is TGTGCCAGCAGCCAAGTCCTTCACAGGGATCAGCCCCAGCATTTT.

The chain employs TRBV5-1 and TRBJ1-6, with TRBD1 matching 11 bases. Germline V gives CDR1 SGHRS, CDR2 YFSETQ. Unmatched junction bases numbered 6, after V lost 4 bases and J lost 9 bases. This CDR3 region has 15 residues. CDR3 residues: CASSAGTGGTSPLHF. The CDR3 nucleotides are TGCGCCAGCAGCGCCGGGACAGGGGGTACTTCACCCCTCCACTTT.